Included here is one T cell receptor beta chain sequence, with context. Its antigen is unidentified. This sample stems from a study of T-cell memory formation after mild COVID-19. TCRdb re-analysed the 5' RACE reads in MiXCR, keeping a single row per CDR3 protein. The top ten hold around 12% of the sample, which has 300,000 to 400,000 distinct CDR3 sequences, over 20% seen once. Regarding the study as a whole: Contracting CD8+ clones were enriched in EMRA, CD4+ mainly in CM and EM. The study found balanced CD4/CD8 in clones contracting day 15 to 85 and a CD4+ lean in later expanders.

The origin of this receptor is an adult woman who had mild COVID-19 (a few samples of this study predate the infection). Cell type and time point are not known. Input material: PBMCs or a T cell subset sorted from them (not recorded which).

The CDR3 region has the DNA TGTGCCAGCAGTTACTCGATGCAGGGCTCGGAACTGTTTTTT. As protein: CASSYSMQGSELFF. The chain links TRBV6-2 or TRBV6-3 to TRBJ1-4, with D perhaps matching TRBD1 (5 bases). The CDR3 has 14 residues. Trimming cost V 0 bases and J 12 bases, with 14 bases left between them. Germline lookup yields CDR1 MNHEY and CDR2 SVGEGT.